The T cell receptor (beta chain) described here comes from a study of T-cell reconstitution after alpha-beta-depleted transplantation in children. Study-wide results and limits: T-cell numbers and diversity, one year after transplant, stemmed largely from T cells that were newly produced.

Trimming at V came to 4 bases and at J to 4 bases, leaving 5 bases not matched to a gene. This CDR3 contains 13 residues. From germline, CDR1 is DFQATT and CDR2 SNEGSKA (reference sequence). This clonotype was recorded at least ten times. Its specificity is not known. Unique molecular identifiers were used in preparing the TCRbeta library. MiXCR, applied by TCRdb to the PCR reads, yields one record per CDR3 protein. The sample consists of 330,000 or so distinct CDR3 sequences, over 7.5% of them appearing once. The source was peripheral blood, collected 360 days after TCRalphabeta/CD19-depleted stem cell transplant. The TCR originated in a female patient aged 2-10 years who had a stem cell transplant for Fanconi anemia, so the T cells may come from the graft donor. The chain is built from TRBV20-1 and TRBJ2-5, with TRBD2 identical over 8 bases. The CDR3 is CSAMSGSRETQYF. CDR3 in DNA: TGCAGTGCTATGAGCGGGAGTAGAGAGACCCAGTACTTC.